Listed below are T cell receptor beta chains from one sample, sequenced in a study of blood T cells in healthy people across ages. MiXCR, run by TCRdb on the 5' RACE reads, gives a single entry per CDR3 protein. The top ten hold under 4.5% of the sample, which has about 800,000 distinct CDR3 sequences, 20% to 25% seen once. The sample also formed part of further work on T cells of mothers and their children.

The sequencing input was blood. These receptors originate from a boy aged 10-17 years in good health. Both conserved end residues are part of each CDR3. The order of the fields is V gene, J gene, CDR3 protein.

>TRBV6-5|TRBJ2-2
CASSYPTGTGARVNTGELFF
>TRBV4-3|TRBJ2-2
CASSQVFQGGATGELFF
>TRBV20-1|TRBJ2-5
CSAPPPGLYQETQYF
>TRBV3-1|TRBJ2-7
CASSQDRGSSYKQYF
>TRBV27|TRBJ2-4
CASSYSGGLAKNIQYF
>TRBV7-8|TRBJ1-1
CASSMWGGLNTEAFF
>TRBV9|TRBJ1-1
CASSVERTGGGSEAFF
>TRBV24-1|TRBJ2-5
CATGTGPQETQYF
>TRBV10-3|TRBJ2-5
CAISTRQGETQYF
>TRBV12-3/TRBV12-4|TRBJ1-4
CASSSSGTGREKLFF
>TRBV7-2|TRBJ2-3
CASSLRVSTLSTDTQNF
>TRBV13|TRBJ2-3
CASSLPPGGPDTQYF
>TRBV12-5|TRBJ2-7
CASSYTVGGYPYEQYF
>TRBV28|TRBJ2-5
CASSSRDPFFQETQYF
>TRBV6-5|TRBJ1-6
CASSPSLVGPLHF
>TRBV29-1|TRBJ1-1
CSVESRIRNTEAFF
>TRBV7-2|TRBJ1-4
CASSLARGSGKLFF
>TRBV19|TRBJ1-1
CASSQGTGNAETEAFF
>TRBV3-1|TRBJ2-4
CASAEASPRVAKNIQYF
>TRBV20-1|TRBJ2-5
CSAITGIPETQYF
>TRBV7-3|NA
CASSFGGRGNEQFF
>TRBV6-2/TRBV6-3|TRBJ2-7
CASSLMDRQYF
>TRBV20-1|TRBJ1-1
CSARAHRSNTEAFF
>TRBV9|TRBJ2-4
CASGTGGDIQYF
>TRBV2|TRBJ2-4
CASRGRQRNIQYF
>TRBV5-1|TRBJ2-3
CASNPGLADTDTQYF
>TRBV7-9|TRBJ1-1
CASSLTGSNTEAFF
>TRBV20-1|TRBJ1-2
CSARAQTGDSNYGYTF
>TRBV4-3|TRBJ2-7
CASSQGLSGFGEQYF
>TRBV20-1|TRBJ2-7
CSAARQGLSYEQYF
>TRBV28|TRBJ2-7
CASSFLQGDGYEQYF
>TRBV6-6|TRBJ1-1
CASSSTSRGETEAFF
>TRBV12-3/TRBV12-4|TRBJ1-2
CASSKTGYGYTF